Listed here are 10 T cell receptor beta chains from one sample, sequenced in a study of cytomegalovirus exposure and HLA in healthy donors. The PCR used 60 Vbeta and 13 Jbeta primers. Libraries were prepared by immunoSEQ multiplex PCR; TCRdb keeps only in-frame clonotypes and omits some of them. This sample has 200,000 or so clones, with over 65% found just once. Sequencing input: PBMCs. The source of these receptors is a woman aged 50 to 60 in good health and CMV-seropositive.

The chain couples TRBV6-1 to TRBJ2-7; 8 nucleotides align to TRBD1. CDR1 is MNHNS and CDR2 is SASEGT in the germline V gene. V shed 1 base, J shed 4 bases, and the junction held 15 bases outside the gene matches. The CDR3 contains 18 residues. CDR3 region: CASSEGGQGTIPGYEQYF. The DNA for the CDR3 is TGTGCCAGCAGTGAAGGAGGACAGGGTACCATTCCGGGGTACGAGCAGTACTTC.

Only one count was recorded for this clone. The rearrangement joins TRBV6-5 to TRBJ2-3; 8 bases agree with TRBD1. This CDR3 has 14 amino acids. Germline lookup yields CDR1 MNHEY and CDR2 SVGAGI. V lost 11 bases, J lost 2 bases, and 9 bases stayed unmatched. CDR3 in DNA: TGTGCCTGCACCGGGACAGGAAACACAGATACGCAGTATTTT. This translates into CACTGTGNTDTQYF.

CDR3 loop: CASSEQLNTEAFF. The CDR3 DNA sequence: TGCGCCAGCAGTGAACAGCTGAACACTGAAGCTTTCTTT. This chain uses TRBV10-1 with TRBJ1-1; D unclear. Looked up from germline, CDR1 is WNHNN and CDR2 is SYGVQD (reference sequence). V was trimmed by 3 bases and J by 0 bases, leaving 5 bases between them. The CDR3 extends over 13 amino acids.

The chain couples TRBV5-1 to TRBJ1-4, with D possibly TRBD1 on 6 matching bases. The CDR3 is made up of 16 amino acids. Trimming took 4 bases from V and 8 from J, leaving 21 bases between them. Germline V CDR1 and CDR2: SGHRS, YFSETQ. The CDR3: CASSRELSTGREKLFF. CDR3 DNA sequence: TGCGCCAGCAGCCGGGAATTGTCGACAGGCAGAGAAAAACTGTTTTTT.

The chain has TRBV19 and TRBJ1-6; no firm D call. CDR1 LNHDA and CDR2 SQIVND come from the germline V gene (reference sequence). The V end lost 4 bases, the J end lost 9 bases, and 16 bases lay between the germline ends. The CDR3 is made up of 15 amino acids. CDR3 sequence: CASSTDEGGRSPLHF. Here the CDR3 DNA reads TGTGCCAGTAGTACCGATGAGGGAGGCCGTTCACCCCTCCACTTT.

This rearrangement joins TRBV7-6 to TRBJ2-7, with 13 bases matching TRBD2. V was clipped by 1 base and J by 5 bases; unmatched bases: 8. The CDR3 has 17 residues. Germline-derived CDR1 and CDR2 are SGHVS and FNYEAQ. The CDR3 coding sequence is TGTGCCAGCAGCTTAGTAACTAGCGGGGGGGCTCGCAACGAGCAGTACTTC. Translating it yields CASSLVTSGGARNEQYF.

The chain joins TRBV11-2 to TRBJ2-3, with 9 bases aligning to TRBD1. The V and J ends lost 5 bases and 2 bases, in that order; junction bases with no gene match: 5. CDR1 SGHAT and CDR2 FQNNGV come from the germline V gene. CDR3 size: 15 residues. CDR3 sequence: CASSTRDRVTDTQYF. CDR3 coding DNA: TGTGCCAGCAGCACCCGGGACAGGGTCACAGATACGCAGTATTTT.

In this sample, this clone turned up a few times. DNA of the CDR3: TGTGCCAGCAGCCGTTCCAGGGTTAGCGAGCAGTACTTC. Its translation is CASSRSRVSEQYF. The chain has TRBV13 and TRBJ2-7, with a weak D call TRBD1 (5 bases). Looked up from germline, CDR1 is PRHDT and CDR2 is FYEKMQ (reference sequence). CDR3 length equals 13 residues. Trimming shortened V by 5 bases and J by 6 bases, and 14 bases separated the two germline ends.

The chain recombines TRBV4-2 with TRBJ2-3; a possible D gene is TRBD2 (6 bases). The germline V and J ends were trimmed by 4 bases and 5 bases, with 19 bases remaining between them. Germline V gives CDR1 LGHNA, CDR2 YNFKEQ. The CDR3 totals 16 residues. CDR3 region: CASSRAGRGVVDTQYF. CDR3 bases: TGTGCCAGCAGCCGGGCGGGGCGGGGTGTCGTAGATACGCAGTATTTT.

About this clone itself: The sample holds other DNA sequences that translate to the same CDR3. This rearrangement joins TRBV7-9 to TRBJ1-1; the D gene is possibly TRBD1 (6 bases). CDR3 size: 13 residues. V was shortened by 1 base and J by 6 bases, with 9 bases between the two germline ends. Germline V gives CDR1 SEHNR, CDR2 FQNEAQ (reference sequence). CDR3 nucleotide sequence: TGTGCCAGCAGCTTAGAGGGGGTCTCTGAAGCTTTCTTT. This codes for CASSLEGVSEAFF.